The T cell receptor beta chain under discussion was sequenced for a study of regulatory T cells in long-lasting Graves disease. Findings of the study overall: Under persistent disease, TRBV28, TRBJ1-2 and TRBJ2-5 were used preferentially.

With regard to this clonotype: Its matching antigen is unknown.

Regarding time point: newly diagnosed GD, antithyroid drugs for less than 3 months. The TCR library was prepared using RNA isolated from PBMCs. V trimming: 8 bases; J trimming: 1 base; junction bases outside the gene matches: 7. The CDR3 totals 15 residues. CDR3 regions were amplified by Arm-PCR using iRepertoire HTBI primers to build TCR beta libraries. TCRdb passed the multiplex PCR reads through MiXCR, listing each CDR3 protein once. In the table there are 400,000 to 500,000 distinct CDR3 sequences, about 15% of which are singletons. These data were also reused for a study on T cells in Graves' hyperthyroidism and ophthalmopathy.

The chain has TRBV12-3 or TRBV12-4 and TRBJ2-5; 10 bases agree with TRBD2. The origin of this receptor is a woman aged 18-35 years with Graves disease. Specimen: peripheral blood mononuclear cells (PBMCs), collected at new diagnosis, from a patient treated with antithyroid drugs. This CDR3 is CASGWTSGFQETQYF. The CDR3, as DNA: TGTGCCAGCGGGTGGACTAGCGGTTTCCAAGAGACCCAGTACTTC.